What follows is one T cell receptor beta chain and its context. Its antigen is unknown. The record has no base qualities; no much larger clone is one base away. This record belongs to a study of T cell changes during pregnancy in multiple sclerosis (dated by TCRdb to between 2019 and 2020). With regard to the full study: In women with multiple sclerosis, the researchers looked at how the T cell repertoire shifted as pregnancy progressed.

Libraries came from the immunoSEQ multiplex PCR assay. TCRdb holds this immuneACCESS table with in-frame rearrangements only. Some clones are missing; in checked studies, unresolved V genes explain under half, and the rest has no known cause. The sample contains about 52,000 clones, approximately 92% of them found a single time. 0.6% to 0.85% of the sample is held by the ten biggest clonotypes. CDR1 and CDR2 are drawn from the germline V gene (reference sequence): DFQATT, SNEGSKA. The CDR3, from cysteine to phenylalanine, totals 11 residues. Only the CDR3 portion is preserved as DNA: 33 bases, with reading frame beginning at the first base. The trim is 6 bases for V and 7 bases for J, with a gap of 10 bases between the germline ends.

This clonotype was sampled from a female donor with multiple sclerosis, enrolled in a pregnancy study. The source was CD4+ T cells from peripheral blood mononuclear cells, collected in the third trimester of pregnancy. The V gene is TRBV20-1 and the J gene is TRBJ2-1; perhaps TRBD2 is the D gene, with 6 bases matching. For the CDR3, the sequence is CSAGGKNEQFF. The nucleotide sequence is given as TGCAGTGCAGGCGGGAAGAATGAGCAGTTCTTC.